This is a list of T cell receptor beta chains from one sample in a study of memory CD4+ T cells and cytomegalovirus serostatus. The data were produced by immunoSEQ multiplex PCR, yet TCRdb's version contains in-frame clones alone and is incomplete. This table has over 65,000 clones, approximately 80% appearing once. Sequencing used memory CD4+ T cells from blood. The receptors derive from an adult in good health and CMV-seropositive. Each CDR3 is given with its conserved first and last residue. Each record gives: clone size, J gene, V gene, CDR3 length, CDR3 protein. Clone size is not always given. Where it is, it says once, few, many or a class for expanded clones.

>.|TRBJ2-5|TRBV2|11
CASSPRETQYF
>.|TRBJ2-1|TRBV18|16
CASSLLTGGDYNEQFF
>.|TRBJ2-3|TRBV4-1|12
CASKTKSDTQYF
>.|TRBJ1-2|TRBV19|15
CASSIKDGQGYGYTF
>.|TRBJ2-1|TRBV29-1|13
CSAKAGGINEQFF
>.|TRBJ2-7|TRBV2|13
CASSSPPRDEQYF
>.|TRBJ2-2|TRBV5-1|16
CASSPVGTGVTGELFF
>.|TRBJ2-1|TRBV18|15
CASSPGTGVPNEQFF
>.|TRBJ2-1|TRBV5-1|14
CASSLALSYNEQFF
>few|TRBJ2-4|TRBV28|13
CASSKGSKNIQYF
>.|TRBJ2-5|TRBV7-9|12
CASSTSTETQYF
>.|TRBJ1-1|TRBV7-3|13
CASSRRVGTEAFF
>.|TRBJ1-1|TRBV11-1|13
CASSWGSGTEAFF
>.|TRBJ2-4|TRBV10-3|16
CAISGPPGQGENIQYF
>.|TRBJ1-1|TRBV6-1|14
CASRTAGTGTEAFF
>.|TRBJ1-2|TRBV7-3|13
CASSPGQNYGYTF
>.|TRBJ2-2|TRBV27|15
CASNPRTANTGELFF
>.|TRBJ1-1|TRBV28|11
CASSLNTGAFF
>few|TRBJ1-5|TRBV29-1|12
CSVGDSNQPQHF
>.|TRBJ2-2|TRBV18|15
CASSPSAGNTGELFF
>.|TRBJ2-5|TRBV9|15
CASSQEGRLAETQYF
>.|TRBJ2-1|TRBV19|15
CASSYDRAFYNEQFF
>.|TRBJ2-2|TRBV28|17
CASSFFRAGGYTGELFF
>.|TRBJ2-3|TRBV6-4|13
CASSGEGADTQYF
>once|TRBJ1-1|TRBV6-1|15
CASSENRGENTEAFF
>.|TRBJ2-6|TRBV7-2|16
CASSLAMGSGANVLTF
>.|TRBJ2-7|TRBV5-1|15
CASSSGQIQPYEQYF
>few|TRBJ1-2|TRBV6-1|13
CASSDSPSYGYTF
>.|TRBJ2-5|TRBV28|14
CASSRVGGVETQYF
>.|TRBJ2-3|TRBV11-2|11
CASSLVDTQYF
>.|TRBJ1-1|TRBV19|13
CASNRELNTEAFF
>.|TRBJ1-5|TRBV19|17
CASRAWTALSSNQPQHF
>many|TRBJ1-1|TRBV4-1|13
CASSHPRDTEAFF
>.|TRBJ2-3|TRBV28|13
CAHRTASTDTQYF
>.|TRBJ2-1|TRBV25-1|16
CASRTASGGGYNEQFF
>many|TRBJ1-1|TRBV4-1|15
CASSQLETANTEAFF
>.|TRBJ2-2|TRBV5-5|13
CASSTTSAGELFF
>.|TRBJ2-5|TRBV19|16
CASSIGGQVYRKTQYF
>.|TRBJ2-7|TRBV6-1|13
CASSQPSGYEQYF
>.|TRBJ1-4|TRBV7-2|16
CASSLNTGTASEKLFF
>once|TRBJ2-7|TRBV28|13
CASSLPGYDEQYF
>.|TRBJ2-5|TRBV11-2|11
CASSSQETQYF
>.|TRBJ2-5|TRBV13|17
CASSLDPLTGNQETQYF
>.|TRBJ2-1|TRBV7-9|18
CASSSNLWGQGGNNEQFF
>.|TRBJ2-5|TRBV29-1|14
CSAGSGTGRETQYF
>.|TRBJ2-1|TRBV28|14
CASSPALASGEQFF
>few|TRBJ2-7|TRBV30|15
CAWSRLAGGIDEQYF
>.|TRBJ1-3|TRBV20-1|11
CSALWGNTIYF
>.|TRBJ2-2|TRBV2|11
CASRNTGELFF
>.|TRBJ2-7|TRBV4-1|16
CASSQGLLGRRDEQYF
>.|TRBJ2-6|TRBV5-4|17
CASSLPIQGSGANVLTF
>many|TRBJ1-3|TRBV28|13
CASSAGTRNTIYF